The clone carrying this T cell receptor (beta chain) came up many times. Its cognate antigen is unknown. These data come from a study of Graves' ophthalmopathy and Graves' hyperthyroidism. Study as a whole: Upon initial diagnosis and before any treatment, peripheral blood was collected. Whole-study results and caveats: The majority of expanded thyroid clonotypes above 0.001 frequency also occurred in blood.

Amplified material comprised TCR beta CDR3 regions derived from RNA transcripts. HTBI primers were used in a first-round RT-PCR, which preceded a second-round multiplex PCR. TCRdb reanalysed the multiplex PCR reads using MiXCR and keeps one entry per CDR3 protein. The table shows roughly 500,000 distinct CDR3 sequences, with around 15% occurring only once. This CDR3 is 15 amino acids long. Looked up from germline, CDR1 is SGDLS and CDR2 is YYNGEE. V was pared by 0 bases and J by 4 bases, with 13 bases between. Uncontrolled infections, pregnancy, lactation or other autoimmune diseases led to patient exclusion. PBMCs stemmed from around 10 ml of fresh peripheral blood.

Sequenced: blood. The rearrangement links TRBV9 to TRBJ2-5; unclear D gene. This sequence was found in a woman in her twenties or thirties with Graves' ophthalmopathy. This chain's CDR3 is CASSVAPGARETQYF. The CDR3 DNA follows: TGTGCCAGCAGCGTAGCGCCAGGAGCGCGAGAGACCCAGTACTTC.